Below are 13 T cell receptor beta chains sequenced from a single sample in a study of CD8 T cells in ankylosing spondylitis (dated by TCRdb to the late 2010s). Receptor libraries were prepared by 5' RACE. Sequencing instrument: Illumina HiSeq 2500. TCRdb trimmed public reads at Q25 via fastp, called clones via MiXCR and kept in-frame beta chains. Rows are combined by CDR3 protein, so each entry shows the most common genes and DNA. For this sample the table gives 700,000 to 850,000 distinct CDR3 sequences, of which approximately 12% were detected only once. The top ten clonotypes cover approximately 0.5% of the sample. What the work shows at the level of the full study, not this receptor alone: A TCR beta motif made up of about eight highly homologous amino acid variants appeared to be characteristic of blood from ankylosing spondylitis patients.

Their specific antigens are unknown. The sample consisted of blood, either unsorted or a sorted T cell fraction (not recorded which). The receptor source for this set is a male donor with ankylosing spondylitis.

This clonotype was seen at least ten times. The chain combines TRBV20-1 with TRBJ1-2; D gene unclear. There are 13 residues in the CDR3. Germline CDR1 reads DFQATT; CDR2 reads SNEGSKA (reference sequence). The V end lost 3 bases, the J end lost 5 bases, and 13 bases lay between the germline ends. The DNA for the CDR3 is TGCAGTGCTAGTGTGGCTAGCCTTTATGGCTACACCTTC. Amino acid sequence: CSASVASLYGYTF.

This clonotype was observed a few times. The chain recombines TRBV29-1 with TRBJ2-7, with 10 bases that match TRBD2. In germline, CDR1 is SQVTM, CDR2 ANQGSEA. With 7 bases clipped from V and 0 bases from J, the junction kept 9 bases outside the gene matches. The CDR3 is 15 residues long. The CDR3: CSAKGLAVSSYEQYF. CDR3 nucleotides: TGCAGCGCCAAAGGACTAGCGGTAAGCTCCTACGAGCAGTACTTC.

This chain joins TRBV20-1 and TRBJ2-1; 9 bases line up with TRBD2. V gave up 3 bases and J gave up 6 bases; unmatched junction bases: 6. The CDR3 totals 14 residues. Germline V CDR1 and CDR2: DFQATT, SNEGSKA (reference sequence). The CDR3 sequence: CSASGSGRFNEQFF. As DNA, the CDR3 is TGCAGTGCTAGTGGGAGCGGGAGGTTCAATGAGCAGTTCTTC.

Ten or more counts support this clonotype. The chain links TRBV29-1 to TRBJ2-1, with 9 bases that match TRBD1. The trim removed 6 bases at V and 2 bases at J, leaving 5 bases unmatched. CDR3 size: 14 residues. In germline, CDR1 is SQVTM, CDR2 ANQGSEA. CDR3 coding DNA: TGCAGCGTCGCACGGGACAGGGCCTACAATGAGCAGTTCTTC. Its translation is CSVARDRAYNEQFF.

This clonotype showed up just a few times. The rearrangement links TRBV6-6 to TRBJ1-5; TRBD1 is a possible D gene (5 bases). Trimming left V 7 bases short and J 7 bases short, with 14 bases between. The CDR3 has 13 amino acids. Germline CDR1 reads MNHNY; CDR2 reads SVGAGI (reference sequence). The CDR3 bases are TGTGCCAGCATGGTGACGGAGGGGCAGCCCCAGCATTTT. Translating gives CASMVTEGQPQHF.

In this sample, this clonotype turned up many times. V gene TRBV7-2 combines with J gene TRBJ2-3; D possibly corresponds to TRBD2 (5 bases). CDR3 length: 14 amino acids. Per the germline V gene, CDR1 is SGHTA and CDR2 is FQGNSA. V was pared by 2 bases and J by 6 bases, with 12 bases between. The CDR3 nucleotides read TGTGCCAGCAGCTTAAACCCGGCGGGTGATACGCAGTATTTT. Its protein is CASSLNPAGDTQYF.

This clonotype occurred many times. The J gene is TRBJ2-3, the V gene TRBV5-6; D remains ambiguous. V was pared by 0 bases and J by 6 bases, with 5 bases between. The V gene's germline CDR1 is SGHDT and CDR2 YYEEEE. The CDR3 totals 12 residues. The CDR3 nucleotides are TGTGCCAGCAGCTTGGCTCAGGATACGCAGTATTTT. Translated: CASSLAQDTQYF. The full variable domain, with the rest looked up from reference TRBV5-6 and TRBJ2-3, is DAGVTQSPTHLIKTRGQQVTLRCSPKSGHDTVSWYQQALGQGPQFIFQYYEEEERQRGNFPDRFSGHQFPNYSSELNVNALLLGDSALYLCASSLAQDTQYFGPGTRLTVL.

This clonotype was seen a few times. The rearrangement joins TRBV7-3 to TRBJ2-1; the D gene is possibly TRBD1 (5 bases). The CDR3 consists of 15 residues. V was clipped by 5 bases and J by 8 bases, with 19 bases between them. Germline CDR1 is SGHTA and CDR2 is FQGTGA. CDR3: CASSALAGHVHEQFF. The DNA of the CDR3 is TGTGCCAGCAGCGCTCTGGCCGGACACGTCCATGAGCAGTTCTTC.

The table lists this clonotype with a few counts. The CDR3 bases are TGTGCCAGCAGCTTAGCAGGGGTCGATTACACTGAAGCTTTCTTT. Translating it yields CASSLAGVDYTEAFF. The chain recombines TRBV7-2 with TRBJ1-1, with D perhaps matching TRBD1 (5 bases). This CDR3 has 15 residues. Trimming stripped 0 bases from V and 3 bases from J, with 11 bases between. Germline CDR1 is SGHTA and CDR2 is FQGNSA.

Ten or more counts support this clonotype. This chain joins TRBV5-1 and TRBJ1-1; TRBD1 matches at 8 bases. The J segment lost 5 bases and the V segment lost 1 base, leaving 4 bases of the junction unmatched. Germline CDR1 reads SGHRS; CDR2 reads YFSETQ. The CDR3 runs 14 residues. The CDR3 protein is CASSLSQGGTEAFF. The CDR3 DNA sequence: TGCGCCAGCAGCTTGTCACAGGGGGGGACTGAAGCTTTCTTT.

This clonotype was picked up many times. The chain recombines TRBV20-1 with TRBJ1-4, with D perhaps TRBD1 (6 bases). The CDR3 loop spans 14 amino acids. Per germline, CDR1 DFQATT and CDR2 SNEGSKA (reference sequence). V shed 6 bases and J shed 7 bases, with 18 bases lying between them. CDR3 nucleotide sequence: TGCAGTGCGCTTTCGGGCGGGGGGGCTGAAAAACTGTTTTTT. Protein sequence: CSALSGGGAEKLFF.

The V and J genes are TRBV7-2 and TRBJ1-1; no clear D. Germline CDR1 is SGHTA and CDR2 is FQGNSA. The CDR3 has 13 amino acids. Deletions cut 5 bases from V and 3 bases from J, with 10 bases between. CDR3 residues: CASSQLMDTEAFF. CDR3 sequence (DNA): TGTGCCAGCAGCCAACTGATGGACACTGAAGCTTTCTTT.

This clonotype has a handful of counts. This chain connects TRBV27 to TRBJ1-2, with D perhaps matching TRBD1 (5 bases). The CDR3 has 14 amino acids. Germline CDR1 reads MNHEY; CDR2 reads SMNVEV (reference sequence). Trimming took off 3 bases at V and 4 bases at J, with 12 bases between the two ends. For the CDR3, the DNA is TGTGCCAGCAGTTTCGGTCAGGGAGTCTATGGCTACACCTTC. It codes for CASSFGQGVYGYTF.